The rows below give T cell receptor beta chains drawn from one sample of a study of CD8+CD57+ T cells in acquired aplastic anemia. MiXCR, run by TCRdb on the reads, gives a single entry per CDR3 protein. The sample lists roughly 180,000 distinct CDR3 sequences, about three fifths seen once, with about 45% in the top ten. Sequencing was performed on sorted CD4+, CD8+, or CD8+CD57+ T cells (not recorded which) from PBMCs. Receptors were obtained from a human donor with severe aplastic anemia or a healthy control (not recorded which). Each CDR3 is given with its conserved first and last residue. The order of the fields is clone size, D gene, J gene, V gene, CDR3 DNA, CDR3 protein. The D gene is left open where the match is weak. Expanded clones get a size class; other rows say once, few or many, or leave the size out.

>few|-|TRBJ2-4|TRBV2
TGTGCCAGCAGTGAAGTTCTCTCCGTAGCCAAAAACATTCAGTACTTC
CASSEVLSVAKNIQYF
>many|TRBD1|TRBJ2-1|TRBV10-3
TGTGCCATCAGTGAGTCGGCTTCCGGGACAGGGGTTCGGAAGGGTGAGCAGTTCTTC
CAISESASGTGVRKGEQFF
>few|TRBD1|TRBJ1-5|TRBV6-1
TGTGCCAGCAGTTACGTTACAGGGGACCCCAATCAGCCCCAGCATTTT
CASSYVTGDPNQPQHF
>-|-|TRBJ1-2|TRBV29-1
TGCAGCGTTGTGGCAGGGGCCCACTATGGCTACACCTTC
CSVVAGAHYGYTF
>-|-|TRBJ2-7|TRBV4-3
TGCGCCAGCAGCCAAGTCCATACCGCTACCTACGAGCAGTACTTC
CASSQVHTATYEQYF
>-|-|TRBJ1-5|TRBV19
TGTGCCAGTACCGAATTCAGTAGCAATCAGCCCCAGCATTTT
CASTEFSSNQPQHF
>-|-|TRBJ2-2|TRBV7-2
TGTGCCAGCAGCCCGGTGGGGTTGGACGGGGAGCTGTTTTTT
CASSPVGLDGELFF
>-|-|TRBJ2-2|TRBV7-3
TGTGCCAGCAGCTTAGTAGCTGGAAACACCGGGGAGCTGTTTTTT
CASSLVAGNTGELFF
>-|-|TRBJ2-2|TRBV20-1
TGCAGTGCTAGAGGGCCGCTCACCGGGGAGCTGTTTTTT
CSARGPLTGELFF
>-|TRBD1|TRBJ2-7|TRBV7-2
TGTGCCAGCAGCGTCGGGACAGGGGGACACGAGCAGTACTTC
CASSVGTGGHEQYF
>-|-|TRBJ1-2|TRBV5-1
TGTGCCAGCAGCTATCAGGGGCCTTATGGCTACACCTTC
CASSYQGPYGYTF
>-|TRBD2|TRBJ2-7|TRBV20-1
TGCAGTGCTAGAGAACTAGCGGGGCAGATAGACTACGAGCAGTACTTC
CSARELAGQIDYEQYF
>-|TRBD2|TRBJ2-3|TRBV10-3
TGTGCCATCAGCGGGACCGGGGGGGTAGAAGATACGCAGTATTTT
CAISGTGGVEDTQYF
>-|-|TRBJ2-7|TRBV20-1
TGCAGTGCTACCCTAGTGGGATCCTCCTACGAGCAGTACTTC
CSATLVGSSYEQYF
>-|-|TRBJ1-1|TRBV20-1
TGCAGTGCTAGAGAACAGGGCCTGAACACTGAAGCTTTCTTT
CSAREQGLNTEAFF
>once|TRBD1|TRBJ1-5|TRBV7-6
TGTGCCAGCAGCTTGGGGACAGGGCAGCCCCAGCATTTT
CASSLGTGQPQHF
>-|-|TRBJ2-7|TRBV7-9
TGTGCCAGCTCATCCGGAGGGGACGAATCCACCTACGAGCAGTACTTC
CASSSGGDESTYEQYF
>-|-|TRBJ1-4|TRBV13
TGTGCCAGCAGCTTTAGCAGGGAAAATGAAAAACTGTTTTTT
CASSFSRENEKLFF
>-|-|TRBJ2-7|TRBV7-2
TGTGCCAGCAGCTCGACATCCTACGAGCAGTACTTC
CASSSTSYEQYF
>-|-|TRBJ2-7|TRBV7-2
TGTGCCAGCAGCTTGTTCCGTGGGGACGAGCAGTACTTC
CASSLFRGDEQYF
>many|-|TRBJ1-5|TRBV19
TGTGCCAGTAGTATAGGGGCAGGGCAGCAGCCCCAGCATTTT
CASSIGAGQQPQHF
>many|-|TRBJ1-2|TRBV7-9
TGTGCCAGCAGGCCCAGGGGAGCCAATAACACTAACTATGGCTACACCTTC
CASRPRGANNTNYGYTF
>-|TRBD2|TRBJ2-3|TRBV20-1
TGCAGTGCCCTGGGCGAAAGACCGGGACTAGCGGACCCCACAGACACGCAGTATTTT
CSALGERPGLADPTDTQYF
>-|-|TRBJ1-6|TRBV10-3
TGTGCCACCCACAGGGAGGGGGGTAATTCACCCCTCCACTTT
CATHREGGNSPLHF
>few|-|TRBJ1-6|TRBV7-9
TGTGCCAGCAGCCCTAATATCCGATCGTATAATTCACCCCTCCACTTT
CASSPNIRSYNSPLHF
>-|-|TRBJ2-3|TRBV20-1
TGCAGTATTAAATACACAGATACGCAGTATTTT
CSIKYTDTQYF
>-|-|TRBJ2-1|TRBV24-1
TGTGCCACCAGTGAAGGATCCTTCTCCTACAATGAGCAGTCCTTC
CATSEGSFSYNEQSF
>-|TRBD1|TRBJ1-4|TRBV10-3
TGTGCCATCAGAAGGGGGCCGACTAATGAAAAACTGTTTTTT
CAIRRGPTNEKLFF
>few|-|TRBJ1-6|TRBV19
TGTGCCAGTATACCCACGCCAGACGGTTCACCCCTCCACTTT
CASIPTPDGSPLHF
>few|-|TRBJ2-7|TRBV5-1
TGCGCCAGCAGCTTGGGTTTCGGGGGCGAGCAGTACTTC
CASSLGFGGEQYF
>-|-|TRBJ1-5|TRBV19
TGTGCCAGTAGTATAGAAGGGGGGATGAACAGTGGCAATCAGCCCCAGCATTTT
CASSIEGGMNSGNQPQHF
>-|TRBD2|TRBJ2-5|TRBV7-9
TGTGCCAGCAGCTTACTAGCGGGGTACCAAGAGACCCAGTACTTC
CASSLLAGYQETQYF
>-|TRBD1|TRBJ1-1|TRBV2
TGTGCCAGCAGCCCCCAGCAGGGGGCGAGGACTGAAGCTTTCTTT
CASSPQQGARTEAFF
>-|-|TRBJ2-5|TRBV20-1
TGCAGTGCTAGAGAAGGCCAGGCACAAGAGACCCAGTACTTC
CSAREGQAQETQYF
>-|-|TRBJ2-1|TRBV2
TGTGCCAGCAGTGAAGAAACCCAGAATGAGCAGTTCTTC
CASSEETQNEQFF
>-|-|TRBJ1-6|TRBV25-1
TGTGCCAGCAGTGGATTGGGACGGGGCGGCTCCTATAATTCACCCCTCCACTTT
CASSGLGRGGSYNSPLHF
>-|-|TRBJ1-6|TRBV7-2
TGTGCCAGCAGCTCGCCTTGGGAGGAGCATTCACCCCTCCACTTT
CASSSPWEEHSPLHF
>few|-|TRBJ1-1|TRBV9
TGTGCCAGCAGCGTAGAGGCGGAGACTGAAGCTTTCTTT
CASSVEAETEAFF
>few|-|TRBJ2-3|TRBV7-2
TGTGCCAGCAGCTCTGACGTGTTAGGGGTAGGGGGCACAGATACGCAGTATTTT
CASSSDVLGVGGTDTQYF
>-|-|TRBJ1-1|TRBV6-5
TGTGCCAGCATAGACCGCGGCACTGAAGCTTTCTTT
CASIDRGTEAFF
>-|-|TRBJ1-3|TRBV11-1
TGTGCCAGCAGCTTCGACCCCGACAGCTTCGGAAACACCATATATTTT
CASSFDPDSFGNTIYF
>-|-|TRBJ2-5|TRBV7-9
TGTGCCAGCAGCCTTCGGACGGAGAGGGAGACTCAGTACTTC
CASSLRTERETQYF
>-|-|TRBJ2-3|TRBV20-1
TGCAGTGCTAGGTGGGAAGGCTGGACAGATACGCAGTATTTT
CSARWEGWTDTQYF
>-|-|TRBJ2-3|TRBV15
TGTGCCACCAGCAACTACAGGGTGGGACAAATGCAGTATTTT
CATSNYRVGQMQYF
>few|-|TRBJ2-7|TRBV11-2
TGTGCCAGCAGGCAAGGGGGGAGCTCCTACGAGCAGTACTTC
CASRQGGSSYEQYF
>-|TRBD1|TRBJ2-7|TRBV10-3
TGTGCCATCAGTGATCCCGGGACAGGGATCTCCTACGAGCAGTACTTC
CAISDPGTGISYEQYF
>-|-|TRBJ1-3|TRBV19
TGTGCCAGTAGTGACGGCTACGAGCATGGAAACACCATATATTTT
CASSDGYEHGNTIYF
>-|-|TRBJ1-4|TRBV2
TGTGCCAGCAGTGAATCGAGGACGGGTGATGGCCTGTTTTTT
CASSESRTGDGLFF
>-|-|TRBJ2-7|TRBV7-2
TGTGCCAGCAGCTCCTCGAGCAGCTCCTACGAGCAGTACTTC
CASSSSSSSYEQYF
>-|-|TRBJ2-3|TRBV20-1
TGCAGTGCTAGAGATGTGAAAGGCTTGGCAGATACGCAGTATTTT
CSARDVKGLADTQYF
>-|TRBD2|TRBJ2-7|TRBV24-1
TGTGCCACCAGTGACCTTATTAGTAGCGGGTTATCCCCAACCTCCTACGAGCAGTACTTC
CATSDLISSGLSPTSYEQYF
>-|-|TRBJ1-2|TRBV20-1
TGCAGTGCTAGAGATGCAGTTAACTATGGCTACACCTTC
CSARDAVNYGYTF